These T cell receptor beta chains were read from a single sample in a study of T cells in Graves' hyperthyroidism and ophthalmopathy. One entry per CDR3 protein, called by TCRdb with MiXCR from the multiplex PCR reads. Of nearly 750,000 distinct CDR3 sequences listed, approximately 36% were seen once; the top ten hold around 30%. The sample comprised blood. Receptors were obtained from a middle-aged woman with Graves' hyperthyroidism. The CDR3 runs from the conserved cysteine through the conserved F or W. D genes are given only for firm matches. Only part of the rows carry a size: once, few, many, or a class if the clone is expanded.

clone size: -; D gene: TRBD2; V gene: TRBV7-9; J gene: TRBJ2-5; CDR3 protein: CASSWGLAGLGETQYF; CDR3 DNA: TGTGCCAGCAGCTGGGGACTAGCGGGGCTCGGGGAGACCCAGTACTTC
clone size: few; D gene: TRBD1; V gene: TRBV10-3; J gene: TRBJ1-1; CDR3 protein: CAISASDRGPSEAFF; CDR3 DNA: TGTGCCATCAGTGCCTCTGACAGGGGGCCGAGTGAAGCTTTCTTT
clone size: -; D gene: TRBD1; V gene: TRBV19; J gene: TRBJ2-7; CDR3 protein: CASSFLGQGETYEQYF; CDR3 DNA: TGTGCCAGTAGTTTCCTTGGACAGGGGGAGACCTACGAGCAGTACTTC
clone size: -; D gene: -; V gene: TRBV5-6; J gene: TRBJ2-7; CDR3 protein: CASSLALNYEQYF; CDR3 DNA: TGTGCCAGCAGCTTGGCATTGAACTACGAGCAGTACTTC
clone size: many; D gene: -; V gene: TRBV6-1; J gene: TRBJ2-5; CDR3 protein: CASRGWEETQYF; CDR3 DNA: TGTGCCAGCAGGGGTTGGGAAGAGACCCAGTACTTC
clone size: -; D gene: -; V gene: TRBV3-1; J gene: TRBJ1-1; CDR3 protein: CASSQDAGGAYTEAFF; CDR3 DNA: TGTGCCAGCAGCCAAGATGCCGGGGGCGCTTATACTGAAGCTTTCTTT
clone size: many; D gene: TRBD2; V gene: TRBV19; J gene: TRBJ2-7; CDR3 protein: CASRREGFENEQYF; CDR3 DNA: TGTGCCAGTAGGCGGGAGGGCTTTGAGAACGAGCAGTACTTC
clone size: few; D gene: TRBD1; V gene: TRBV11-2; J gene: TRBJ1-4; CDR3 protein: CASSLRQGLQEKLFF; CDR3 DNA: TGTGCCAGCAGCCTAAGACAGGGCCTACAAGAAAAACTGTTTTTT
clone size: -; D gene: -; V gene: TRBV5-6; J gene: TRBJ1-5; CDR3 protein: CASNLGGGQPQHF; CDR3 DNA: TGTGCCAGCAACTTGGGAGGGGGTCAGCCCCAGCATTTT
clone size: -; D gene: -; V gene: TRBV5-1; J gene: TRBJ1-6; CDR3 protein: CASSLSADNSPLHF; CDR3 DNA: TGTGCCAGCAGCTTGTCAGCTGATAATTCACCCCTCCACTTT
clone size: many; D gene: TRBD1; V gene: TRBV3-1; J gene: TRBJ2-7; CDR3 protein: CASSQGTGGYEQYF; CDR3 DNA: TGTGCCAGCAGCCAAGGGACAGGGGGCTACGAGCAGTACTTC
clone size: -; D gene: -; V gene: TRBV10-3; J gene: TRBJ1-5; CDR3 protein: CAISGVVGNQPQHF; CDR3 DNA: TGTGCCATCAGTGGGGTGGTGGGGAATCAGCCCCAGCATTTT
clone size: many; D gene: TRBD1; V gene: TRBV24-1; J gene: TRBJ2-5; CDR3 protein: CATSDAQGIWETQYF; CDR3 DNA: TGTGCCACCAGTGACGCACAGGGGATTTGGGAGACCCAGTACTTC
clone size: many; D gene: -; V gene: TRBV13; J gene: TRBJ1-2; CDR3 protein: CASSFPGRYGYTF; CDR3 DNA: TGTGCCAGCAGCTTCCCCGGGAGATATGGCTACACCTTC
clone size: -; D gene: TRBD2; V gene: TRBV10-1; J gene: TRBJ2-1; CDR3 protein: CASSERSSGGSSYNEQFF; CDR3 DNA: TGCGCCAGCAGTGAAAGGTCTAGCGGGGGAAGCTCCTACAATGAGCAGTTCTTC
clone size: many; D gene: TRBD2; V gene: TRBV2; J gene: TRBJ2-7; CDR3 protein: CASRPPLAGGPKGYEQYF; CDR3 DNA: TGTGCCAGCAGGCCTCCACTAGCGGGAGGGCCGAAAGGATACGAGCAGTACTTC
clone size: -; D gene: -; V gene: TRBV2; J gene: TRBJ1-1; CDR3 protein: CASSDPKNTEAFF; CDR3 DNA: TGTGCCAGCAGTGACCCAAAGAACACTGAAGCTTTCTTT
clone size: many; D gene: TRBD1; V gene: TRBV7-9; J gene: TRBJ1-6; CDR3 protein: CASSYPTGNSPLHF; CDR3 DNA: TGTGCCAGCAGCTATCCGACAGGGAATTCACCCCTCCACTTT
clone size: many; D gene: TRBD2; V gene: TRBV9; J gene: TRBJ2-7; CDR3 protein: CASSPRTSGFYEQYF; CDR3 DNA: TGTGCCAGCAGCCCCCGGACTAGCGGCTTCTACGAGCAGTACTTC
clone size: -; D gene: TRBD2; V gene: TRBV6-5; J gene: TRBJ2-7; CDR3 protein: CASSYPGRVREQYF; CDR3 DNA: TGTGCCAGCAGTTACCCTGGGAGGGTTCGCGAGCAGTACTTC
clone size: -; D gene: -; V gene: TRBV7-3; J gene: TRBJ1-5; CDR3 protein: CASSSRPRYTRPQHF; CDR3 DNA: TGTGCCAGCAGCTCAAGACCGCGCTATACGAGGCCCCAGCATTTT
clone size: -; D gene: -; V gene: TRBV7-2; J gene: TRBJ2-7; CDR3 protein: CASSLDGRFYEQYF; CDR3 DNA: TGTGCCAGCAGCTTAGACGGCCGATTCTACGAGCAGTACTTC
clone size: many; D gene: -; V gene: TRBV28; J gene: TRBJ1-1; CDR3 protein: CASSLIGNTEAFF; CDR3 DNA: TGTGCCAGCAGCTTAATAGGGAACACTGAAGCTTTCTTT
clone size: many; D gene: -; V gene: TRBV10-3; J gene: TRBJ2-7; CDR3 protein: CAISESPRMPQYF; CDR3 DNA: TGTGCCATCAGTGAGTCACCTAGAATGCCGCAGTACTTC
clone size: -; D gene: TRBD1; V gene: TRBV5-5; J gene: TRBJ1-2; CDR3 protein: CASSQGGVGNYGYTF; CDR3 DNA: TGTGCCAGCAGCCAGGGGGGGGTTGGGAACTATGGCTACACCTTC
clone size: -; D gene: TRBD1; V gene: TRBV7-2; J gene: TRBJ1-2; CDR3 protein: CASSHPGQSSYGYTF; CDR3 DNA: TGTGCCAGCAGCCACCCGGGACAGTCGAGCTATGGCTACACCTTC
clone size: few; D gene: -; V gene: TRBV28; J gene: TRBJ2-7; CDR3 protein: CASNPRNSYEQYF; CDR3 DNA: TGTGCCAGCAACCCCAGGAACTCCTACGAGCAGTACTTC
clone size: many; D gene: -; V gene: TRBV28; J gene: TRBJ1-4; CDR3 protein: CASRTANEKLFF; CDR3 DNA: TGTGCCAGCAGGACAGCAAATGAAAAACTGTTTTTT
clone size: few; D gene: -; V gene: TRBV11-2; J gene: TRBJ1-4; CDR3 protein: CASSLGSGTGNEKLFF; CDR3 DNA: TGTGCCAGCAGCTTAGGCTCCGGGACGGGAAATGAAAAACTGTTTTTT
clone size: -; D gene: -; V gene: TRBV29-1; J gene: TRBJ1-1; CDR3 protein: CSVKGSLSGPREAFF; CDR3 DNA: TGCAGCGTTAAGGGCAGTTTATCGGGACCGCGCGAAGCTTTCTTT
clone size: few; D gene: -; V gene: TRBV4-3; J gene: TRBJ1-1; CDR3 protein: CASSQMGRWVDTEAFF; CDR3 DNA: TGCGCCAGCAGCCAAATGGGCCGTTGGGTGGACACTGAAGCTTTCTTT
clone size: -; D gene: -; V gene: TRBV19; J gene: TRBJ2-1; CDR3 protein: CASSIVTQAGYNEQFF; CDR3 DNA: TGTGCCAGTAGTATAGTGACACAGGCCGGCTACAATGAGCAGTTCTTC
clone size: once; D gene: TRBD1; V gene: TRBV7-2; J gene: TRBJ2-5; CDR3 protein: CASSLSDRGDWETQYF; CDR3 DNA: TGTGCCAGCAGCTTGTCCGACAGGGGGGATTGGGAGACCCAGTACTTC
clone size: -; D gene: -; V gene: TRBV7-2; J gene: TRBJ2-5; CDR3 protein: CASSFGFTRVTQETQYF; CDR3 DNA: TGTGCCAGCAGCTTTGGGTTCACAAGGGTTACTCAAGAGACCCAGTACTTC
clone size: once; D gene: -; V gene: TRBV6-5; J gene: TRBJ2-5; CDR3 protein: CASSYGDGETQYF; CDR3 DNA: TGTGCCAGCAGTTATGGGGACGGGGAGACCCAGTACTTC
clone size: -; D gene: -; V gene: TRBV2; J gene: TRBJ2-2; CDR3 protein: CASSLAVTNTGELFF; CDR3 DNA: TGTGCCAGCAGTTTAGCGGTAACGAACACCGGGGAGCTGTTTTTT
clone size: many; D gene: -; V gene: TRBV25-1; J gene: TRBJ1-4; CDR3 protein: CASSDYNSLPKLFF; CDR3 DNA: TGTGCCAGCAGTGATTACAACAGTCTTCCAAAACTGTTTTTT
clone size: -; D gene: TRBD1; V gene: TRBV6-1; J gene: TRBJ2-6; CDR3 protein: CASRWTGGNVLTF; CDR3 DNA: TGTGCCAGCAGGTGGACAGGGGGCAACGTCCTGACTTTC
clone size: many; D gene: TRBD2; V gene: TRBV11-2; J gene: TRBJ2-5; CDR3 protein: CASSEGLAGKETQYF; CDR3 DNA: TGTGCCAGCAGCGAGGGACTAGCGGGGAAAGAGACCCAGTACTTC
clone size: -; D gene: TRBD2; V gene: TRBV14; J gene: TRBJ2-2; CDR3 protein: CASSHRLAGGMAGELFF; CDR3 DNA: TGTGCCAGCAGCCACAGACTAGCGGGAGGGATGGCCGGGGAGCTGTTTTTT
clone size: -; D gene: -; V gene: TRBV19; J gene: TRBJ1-5; CDR3 protein: CASSIAFLNPNQPQHF; CDR3 DNA: TGTGCCAGTAGTATAGCCTTTCTTAACCCGAATCAGCCCCAGCATTTT
clone size: many; D gene: TRBD1; V gene: TRBV20-1; J gene: TRBJ2-7; CDR3 protein: CSARGQAYEQYF; CDR3 DNA: TGCAGTGCTAGGGGACAGGCCTACGAGCAGTACTTC
clone size: few; D gene: -; V gene: TRBV3-1; J gene: TRBJ1-5; CDR3 protein: CASSQAPGNQPQHF; CDR3 DNA: TGTGCCAGCAGCCAAGCCCCTGGCAATCAGCCCCAGCATTTT
clone size: many; D gene: -; V gene: TRBV11-2; J gene: TRBJ1-5; CDR3 protein: CASSLGAVNQPQHF; CDR3 DNA: TGTGCCAGCAGCCTCGGGGCAGTAAATCAGCCCCAGCATTTT
clone size: few; D gene: -; V gene: TRBV2; J gene: TRBJ1-2; CDR3 protein: CASRLPLGTYGYTF; CDR3 DNA: TGTGCCAGCAGGCTGCCGTTGGGGACTTATGGCTACACCTTC
clone size: -; D gene: -; V gene: TRBV6-6; J gene: TRBJ1-1; CDR3 protein: CASISARVGTEAFF; CDR3 DNA: TGTGCCAGCATTTCGGCCAGGGTCGGTACTGAAGCTTTCTTT
clone size: -; D gene: -; V gene: TRBV5-8; J gene: TRBJ1-5; CDR3 protein: CASSLEMSRPNQPQHF; CDR3 DNA: TGTGCCAGCAGCTTGGAAATGTCAAGGCCCAATCAGCCCCAGCATTTT
clone size: -; D gene: TRBD1; V gene: TRBV5-1; J gene: TRBJ1-3; CDR3 protein: CASSLTGEDGNTIYF; CDR3 DNA: TGCGCCAGCAGCTTGACAGGGGAGGATGGAAACACCATATATTTT
clone size: many; D gene: -; V gene: TRBV9; J gene: TRBJ1-1; CDR3 protein: CASSLLGRGYTEAFF; CDR3 DNA: TGTGCCAGCAGCCTTCTGGGCCGAGGATACACTGAAGCTTTCTTT
clone size: -; D gene: -; V gene: TRBV7-9; J gene: TRBJ2-5; CDR3 protein: CASSRRPFQETQYF; CDR3 DNA: TGTGCCAGCAGCCGACGCCCATTCCAAGAGACCCAGTACTTC
clone size: few; D gene: -; V gene: TRBV5-1; J gene: TRBJ2-6; CDR3 protein: CASSLGWQTESSGANVLTF; CDR3 DNA: TGCGCCAGCAGCTTAGGGTGGCAGACGGAGAGCTCTGGGGCCAACGTCCTGACTTTC
clone size: -; D gene: TRBD1; V gene: TRBV7-9; J gene: TRBJ2-3; CDR3 protein: CASSLVVRGPTDTQYF; CDR3 DNA: TGTGCCAGCAGCTTAGTCGTCAGGGGGCCTACAGATACGCAGTATTTT
clone size: -; D gene: -; V gene: TRBV6-5; J gene: TRBJ1-1; CDR3 protein: CASSYGGTRTEAFF; CDR3 DNA: TGTGCCAGCAGTTACGGGGGGACGAGAACTGAAGCTTTCTTT
clone size: few; D gene: -; V gene: TRBV20-1; J gene: TRBJ1-4; CDR3 protein: CSARRATEKLFF; CDR3 DNA: TGCAGTGCTAGAAGGGCAACTGAAAAACTGTTTTTT
clone size: many; D gene: -; V gene: TRBV24-1; J gene: TRBJ1-1; CDR3 protein: CATSANRDNTEAFF; CDR3 DNA: TGTGCCACCAGTGCCAATCGGGACAACACTGAAGCTTTCTTT